These 30 T cell receptor beta chains share one sample of origin, sequenced in a study of cytomegalovirus exposure and HLA in healthy donors. With 60 Vbeta and 13 Jbeta primers, the PCR was carried out. Assay used: immunoSEQ multiplex PCR; TCRdb lists only in-frame clones, some missing. Among some 120,000 clones listed, around 10% were seen once. The material sequenced was PBMCs. The origin of the receptors is a man aged 25-45 years in good health and CMV-seronegative.

This clone was observed a handful of times. The chain uses TRBV7-6 and TRBJ2-7, with 10 nucleotides matching TRBD1. J was trimmed by 4 bases and V by 5 bases; bases with no gene match: 5. Germline-derived CDR1 and CDR2 are SGHVS and FNYEAQ. This CDR3 is 14 amino acids long. This CDR3 reads CASSPTGQGYEQYF. DNA for the CDR3: TGTGCCAGCAGCCCAACGGGACAGGGGTACGAGCAGTACTTC.

This clone was detected only a few times. This chain links TRBV27 with TRBJ1-5, with D tentatively TRBD1 (6 bases). CDR1 and CDR2 from the germline V gene are MNHEY and SMNVEV (reference sequence). Trimming removed 6 bases at V and 7 bases at J, with 19 bases between. CDR3 length: 15 amino acids. CDR3 nucleotide sequence: TGTGCCAGCAGCCTGGGGGCAGGGCAGGACCAGCCCCAGCATTTT. This translates into CASSLGAGQDQPQHF.

This clone came up a few times. The chain is built from TRBV5-6 and TRBJ1-1; 9 positions match TRBD1. Germline CDR1 is SGHDT and CDR2 is YYEEEE. This CDR3 is built from 18 residues. V shed 1 base, J shed 3 bases, and the junction held 13 bases outside the gene matches. This CDR3 reads CASSLLKQGAERDTEAFF. CDR3 bases: TGTGCCAGCAGCTTGTTAAAACAGGGGGCGGAACGGGACACTGAAGCTTTCTTT.

The chain's CDR3 is CASSGTQTSYEQYF. Here the CDR3 DNA reads TGTGCCAGCAGTGGTACCCAGACATCCTACGAGCAGTACTTC. The chain is built from TRBV6-5 and TRBJ2-7, with D unclear. The V and J ends lost 5 bases and 1 base respectively, with 12 bases between them. Germline-derived CDR1 and CDR2 are MNHEY and SVGAGI. CDR3 length: 14 residues.

The CDR3 here is CASSSLTSGSALSGELFF. The CDR3 DNA reads as TGTGCCAGCAGTTCGCTAACTAGCGGGAGCGCGCTTTCCGGGGAGCTGTTTTTT. The chain carries TRBV28 and TRBJ2-2, with TRBD2 identical over 11 bases. The CDR3 spans 18 residues. The germline gives CDR1 MDHEN, CDR2 SYDVKM. The J segment lost 6 bases and the V segment lost 4 bases, leaving 13 bases of the junction unmatched.

This clone was recorded a few times. The chain is built from TRBV7-9 and TRBJ2-2; D remains unclear. V lost 4 bases, J lost 6 bases, and 6 bases lay in between. The germline V gene encodes CDR1 SEHNR and CDR2 FQNEAQ (reference sequence). CDR3 length: 12 residues. The CDR3 spells CASSSLSGELFF. The CDR3 DNA reads as TGTGCCAGCAGCTCCCTGTCCGGGGAGCTGTTTTTT. Full variable domain (outside the CDR3, taken from reference TRBV7-9 and TRBJ2-2): DTGVSQNPRHKITKRGQNVTFRCDPISEHNRLYWYRQTLGQGPEFLTYFQNEAQLEKSRLLSDRFSAERPKGSFSTLEIQRTEQGDSAMYLCASSSLSGELFFGEGSRLTVL.

J is TRBJ2-1 and V is TRBV11-2, with D perhaps matching TRBD1 (5 bases). V dropped 3 bases and J dropped 7 bases, with 10 bases sitting between them. Germline V gene sequence: CDR1 SGHAT, CDR2 FQNNGV. CDR3 size: 13 residues. This CDR3 reads CASSFIQENEQFF. DNA for the CDR3: TGTGCCAGCAGCTTTATACAGGAAAATGAGCAGTTCTTC.

This sequence joins TRBV5-8 and TRBJ2-1; 8 bases align to TRBD1. Germline CDR1 SGHTS, CDR2 YDEGEE. The V segment lost 0 bases and the J segment 0 bases; nucleotides outside the gene matches: 2. The CDR3 consists of 16 residues. CDR3 nucleotides: TGTGCCAGCAGCTTGGGGACAGGGATCTCCTACAATGAGCAGTTCTTC. It is translated as CASSLGTGISYNEQFF.

V gene TRBV30 combines with J gene TRBJ1-2, with a weak D call TRBD1 (6 bases). The V and J ends lost 2 bases and 6 bases respectively, with 13 bases between them. This CDR3 has 13 amino acids. Germline V gene sequence: CDR1 GTSNPN, CDR2 SVGIG (reference sequence). The DNA of the CDR3 is TGTGCCTGGAGTCAGGGGCATATTGATGGCTACACCTTC. Protein sequence: CAWSQGHIDGYTF.

The chain combines TRBV6-5 with TRBJ2-7; 7 nucleotides line up with TRBD2. CDR3 size: 15 residues. Trimming took 4 bases from V and 5 from J; bases not matched to a gene: 11. The germline CDR1 and CDR2 sequences are MNHEY and SVGAGI. CDR3 in amino acids: CASSSWTSGSDEQYF. The CDR3 DNA reads as TGTGCCAGCAGTTCCTGGACTAGTGGCAGCGACGAGCAGTACTTC.

The table lists this clone with a few counts. The chain recombines TRBV2 with TRBJ1-4; TRBD1 agrees at 10 bases. Germline CDR1 is SNHLY and CDR2 is FYNNEI. There are 14 residues in the CDR3. J was trimmed by 8 bases and V by 6 bases; bases with no gene match: 6. CDR3 in DNA: TGTGCCAGCAGGGGGACAGGGGAAAGGGAAAAACTGTTTTTT. It is translated as CASRGTGEREKLFF.

The V and J genes are TRBV11-3 and TRBJ2-1; 8 positions match TRBD1. J gave up 4 bases and V 2 bases, and 4 bases lay outside the gene matches. The CDR3 spans 15 residues. Looked up from germline, CDR1 is SGHNT and CDR2 is YENEEA. CDR3 amino acids: CASSLSQGAYNEQFF. The CDR3 region has the DNA TGTGCCAGCAGCTTATCTCAGGGGGCTTACAATGAGCAGTTCTTC.

The V gene is TRBV7-2, the J gene TRBJ1-1, with 7 bases identical to TRBD1. V lost 2 bases and J lost 5; bases outside the gene matches: 17. Germline V gene lookup returns CDR1 SGHTA and CDR2 FQGNSA. The CDR3 length is 18 residues. The DNA of the CDR3 is TGTGCCAGCAGCTTATCGGGGTCTGACAGGGAGTCAGGGACTGAAGCTTTCTTT. Translated, it gives CASSLSGSDRESGTEAFF.

The chain couples TRBV6-1 to TRBJ2-5, with a tentative D call TRBD2 (6 bases). In germline, CDR1 is MNHNS, CDR2 SASEGT. The length of the CDR3 is 15 residues. V lost 1 base, J lost 5 bases, and 14 bases lay in between. The chain's CDR3 is CASSEGGRDWETQYF. CDR3 DNA sequence: TGTGCCAGCAGTGAAGGCGGCAGGGACTGGGAGACCCAGTACTTC.

This clone occurred a few times. This chain connects TRBV5-1 to TRBJ2-5, with no clear D. V lost 0 bases, J lost 2 bases, and 5 bases lay in between. CDR1 and CDR2 (germline): SGHRS, YFSETQ. CDR3 length: 13 amino acids. CDR3: CASSLGPQETQYF. CDR3 DNA sequence: TGCGCCAGCAGCTTGGGGCCACAAGAGACCCAGTACTTC. The full variable domain, completed using reference TRBV5-1 and TRBJ2-5, is KAGVTQTPRYLIKTRGQQVTLSCSPISGHRSVSWYQQTPGQGLQFLFEYFSETQRNKGNFPGRFSGRQFSNSRSEMNVSTLELGDSALYLCASSLGPQETQYFGPGTRLLVL.

The rearrangement links TRBV29-1 to TRBJ2-1, with D unclear. V dropped 3 bases and J dropped 2 bases, with 8 bases sitting between them. The CDR3 runs 13 residues. The germline V gene has CDR1 SQVTM and CDR2 ANQGSEA. The CDR3 reads CSVDNKTYNEQFF. The CDR3 DNA reads TGCAGCGTTGATAATAAAACCTACAATGAGCAGTTCTTC.

This clone was observed a few times. The gene calls are TRBV28 and TRBJ2-1; possibly TRBD2 for D (5 bases). CDR1 and CDR2 from the germline V gene are MDHEN and SYDVKM. CDR3 size: 17 residues. V shed 6 bases and J shed 0 bases, with 18 bases lying between them. CDR3 sequence (DNA): TGTGCCAGCAGCCCCGGGAACCTACGAAGCTCCTACAATGAGCAGTTCTTC. Its translation: CASSPGNLRSSYNEQFF. Based on the CDR3 plus reference TRBV28 and TRBJ2-1, the full variable domain is DVKVTQSSRYLVKRTGEKVFLECVQDMDHENMFWYRQDPGLGLRLIYFSYDVKMKEKGDIPEGYSVSREKKERFSLILESASTNQTSMYLCASSPGNLRSSYNEQFFGPGTRLTVL.

This clone came up a few times. DNA of the CDR3: TGCGCCAGCCGACTAGCGGGTCTGAACACCGGGGAGCTGTTTTTT. It encodes CASRLAGLNTGELFF. The V and J genes are TRBV5-1 and TRBJ2-2; 10 bases fit TRBD2. This CDR3 comprises 15 residues. The V and J ends lost 7 bases and 1 base, in that order; junction bases with no gene match: 4. Per the germline V gene, CDR1 is SGHRS and CDR2 is YFSETQ. Complete variable domain (other parts from reference TRBV5-1 and TRBJ2-2): KAGVTQTPRYLIKTRGQQVTLSCSPISGHRSVSWYQQTPGQGLQFLFEYFSETQRNKGNFPGRFSGRQFSNSRSEMNVSTLELGDSALYLCASRLAGLNTGELFFGEGSRLTVL.

J is TRBJ2-5 and V is TRBV2; a weak D match, TRBD1 (6 bases). This CDR3 region has 13 residues. CDR1 and CDR2 (germline): SNHLY, FYNNEI. Trimming left V 8 bases short and J 4 bases short, with 14 bases between. Written as DNA, the CDR3 is TGTGCCAGCTCCAAGGCCAGGGGAGAGACCCAGTACTTC. Its translation: CASSKARGETQYF.

This clone was seen only a few times. The V gene is TRBV29-1, the J gene TRBJ2-5; D is perhaps TRBD2 (5 bases). The CDR3 contains 13 residues. V lost 0 bases to trimming and J lost 3 bases, with 8 bases between them. Germline V gene sequence: CDR1 SQVTM, CDR2 ANQGSEA. The CDR3 region is CSVEDLAKETQYF. CDR3 DNA: TGCAGCGTTGAAGATCTAGCTAAAGAGACCCAGTACTTC.

This clone was counted a few times. The chain carries TRBV14 and TRBJ1-2, with 9 bases that match TRBD1. The CDR3 extends over 15 amino acids. The V and J ends lost 2 bases and 7 bases, in that order; junction bases with no gene match: 8. Germline CDR1 SGHDN, CDR2 FVKESK. The DNA of the CDR3 is TGTGCCAGCAGCCAAATGGACAGGGGAAAAGGTGGCTACACCTTC. Protein: CASSQMDRGKGGYTF. Full variable domain (remainder filled in from reference TRBV14 and TRBJ1-2): EAGVTQFPSHSVIEKGQTVTLRCDPISGHDNLYWYRRVMGKEIKFLLHFVKESKQDESGMPNNRFLAERTGGTYSTLKVQPAELEDSGVYFCASSQMDRGKGGYTFGSGTRLTVV.

This clone turned up a few times. J is TRBJ2-5 and V is TRBV4-1; 7 bases fit TRBD1. The length of the CDR3 is 12 residues. CDR1 and CDR2 from the germline V gene are MGHRA and YSYEKL. The J segment lost 5 bases and the V segment lost 5 bases, leaving 2 bases of the junction unmatched. For the CDR3, the DNA is TGCGCCAGCAGCGACAGGGAGGAGACCCAGTACTTC. Its translation is CASSDREETQYF.

This clone was found a few times. V is TRBV2 and J is TRBJ1-1; a weak D match, TRBD1 (5 bases). The CDR3 is 14 amino acids. Germline V CDR1 and CDR2: SNHLY, FYNNEI. Trimming left V 5 bases short and J 0 bases short, with 10 bases between. The CDR3 DNA reads TGTGCCAGCAGTTACAGGAGCATGAACACTGAAGCTTTCTTT. This codes for CASSYRSMNTEAFF.

The rearrangement joins TRBV18 to TRBJ2-5; TRBD1 matches at 7 bases. V was clipped by 4 bases and J by 2 bases; unmatched bases: 7. The CDR3 spans 15 residues. CDR1 and CDR2 (germline): KGHSH, LQKENI. CDR3 residues: CASSLRQGAQETQYF. The CDR3 DNA reads TGTGCCAGCTCACTGCGACAGGGAGCACAAGAGACCCAGTACTTC.

There are a few counts of this clone. CDR3 loop: CASSFSGEGKRAEAFF. The CDR3 region has the DNA TGTGCCAGCAGCTTTAGCGGTGAAGGAAAGAGGGCTGAAGCTTTCTTT. The chain couples TRBV7-8 to TRBJ1-1; D not certain. The germline V and J ends were trimmed by 3 bases and 6 bases, with 20 bases remaining between them. This CDR3 comprises 16 residues. From germline, CDR1 is SGHVS and CDR2 FQNEAQ.

This clone showed up just a few times. This rearrangement joins TRBV7-2 to TRBJ2-3; 9 nucleotides line up with TRBD1. The CDR3 totals 18 residues. The germline gives CDR1 SGHTA, CDR2 FQGNSA. V lost 0 bases to trimming and J lost 1 base; unmatched junction nucleotides: 8. The CDR3 DNA sequence: TGTGCCAGCAGCTTAGCATTTGACAGGGGGAGAGGCACAGATACGCAGTATTTT. It translates to CASSLAFDRGRGTDTQYF.

This clone was seen a handful of times. V usage is TRBV30 and J usage is TRBJ2-7; 11 nucleotides line up with TRBD1. The germline V gene has CDR1 GTSNPN and CDR2 SVGIG (reference sequence). The CDR3 consists of 16 residues. The ends lost 3 bases at V and 4 bases at J; junction bases unmatched: 11. This CDR3 reads CAWRHRLGQGAYEQYF. The CDR3 coding sequence is TGTGCCTGGAGGCATCGTCTAGGACAGGGGGCGTACGAGCAGTACTTC.

This chain uses TRBV6-4 with TRBJ1-1; TRBD1 is a possible D gene (6 bases). Germline V gene lookup returns CDR1 MRHNA and CDR2 SNTAGT. Trimming left V 3 bases short and J 2 bases short, with 13 bases between. The CDR3 sequence is 15 residues long. As DNA, the CDR3 is TGTGCCAGCAGTGAAATAGGCGGGGGCAACACTGAAGCTTTCTTT. As protein: CASSEIGGGNTEAFF.

This sequence joins TRBV30 and TRBJ2-1; D perhaps matches TRBD1 (6 bases). With 0 bases removed from V and 4 bases from J, the gap between germline ends came to 16 bases. The CDR3 totals 16 residues. The germline gives CDR1 GTSNPN, CDR2 SVGIG (reference sequence). The CDR3 DNA reads TGTGCCTGGAGTGTTTTAGGGGGACAACCTTACAATGAGCAGTTCTTC. Protein sequence: CAWSVLGGQPYNEQFF. Combining the CDR3 with reference TRBV30 and TRBJ2-1 gives the whole variable domain SQTIHQWPATLVQPVGSPLSLECTVEGTSNPNLYWYRQAAGRGLQLLFYSVGIGQISSEVPQNLSASRPQDRQFILSSKKLLLSDSGFYLCAWSVLGGQPYNEQFFGPGTRLTVL.

This clone has a handful of counts. This sequence joins TRBV30 and TRBJ2-5; the D gene is possibly TRBD1 (6 bases). The V and J ends lost 3 bases and 3 bases respectively, with 8 bases between them. Germline V lookup: CDR1 GTSNPN, CDR2 SVGIG (reference sequence). The CDR3 has 12 residues. CDR3 nucleotide sequence: TGTGCCTGGAGATACAGGGAAGAGACCCAGTACTTC. Protein product: CAWRYREETQYF.